These T cell receptor beta chains were read from a single sample in a study of Ad26.COV2.S vaccination and SARS-CoV-2 variants. Repertoires were generated with immunoSEQ multiplex PCR, while TCRdb's copy carries only in-frame clones and drops some. The table has approximately 350,000 clones, around four fifths seen once. Sequencing was performed on peripheral blood, taken in a trial of Ad26.COV2.S vaccine versus placebo. The receptors were sampled from a person between 18 and 59 years old who received the Ad26.COV2.S COVID-19 vaccine or a placebo. The CDR3 runs from the conserved cysteine through the conserved F or W. Each record gives: J gene, V gene, D gene, clone size, CDR3 protein, CDR3 DNA. The D gene is left open where the match is weak. Clone size, where shown, is once, few, many, or a class for clones that have expanded.

j_call: TRBJ2-7; v_call: TRBV6-4; d_call: TRBD1; clone_size: -; cdr3_aa: CASSGATGARGEQYF; cdr3_nt: TGTGCCAGCAGTGGGGCGACAGGGGCCAGGGGTGAGCAGTACTTC
j_call: TRBJ2-5; v_call: TRBV24-1; d_call: -; clone_size: -; cdr3_aa: CATSDPKQETQYF; cdr3_nt: TGTGCCACCAGTGATCCGAAGCAAGAGACCCAGTACTTC
j_call: TRBJ2-3; v_call: TRBV24-1; d_call: -; clone_size: -; cdr3_aa: CATSMGFSTDTQYF; cdr3_nt: TGTGCCACCTCCATGGGATTTTCAACAGATACGCAGTATTTT
j_call: TRBJ1-6; v_call: TRBV11-2; d_call: -; clone_size: few; cdr3_aa: CASSSQGGRVNSPLHF; cdr3_nt: TGTGCCAGCAGCTCGCAGGGTGGCCGAGTTAATTCACCCCTCCACTTT
j_call: TRBJ1-4; v_call: TRBV19; d_call: -; clone_size: -; cdr3_aa: CASSFGAGGNEKLFF; cdr3_nt: TGTGCCAGTAGCTTCGGGGCGGGCGGGAATGAAAAACTGTTTTTT
j_call: TRBJ2-1; v_call: TRBV5-4; d_call: -; clone_size: -; cdr3_aa: CASSFGSSYNEQFF; cdr3_nt: TGTGCCAGCAGCTTCGGGAGCTCCTACAATGAGCAGTTCTTC
j_call: TRBJ1-6; v_call: TRBV27; d_call: TRBD1; clone_size: -; cdr3_aa: CASTNIRQGNSPLHF; cdr3_nt: TGTGCCAGCACCAATATCAGACAGGGGAATTCACCCCTCCACTTT
j_call: TRBJ2-4; v_call: TRBV5-1; d_call: -; clone_size: -; cdr3_aa: CASSLETPIDIQYF; cdr3_nt: TGCGCCAGCAGCTTGGAAACGCCTATTGACATTCAGTACTTC
j_call: TRBJ2-7; v_call: TRBV9; d_call: TRBD2; clone_size: -; cdr3_aa: CASSGRGLARVYEQYF; cdr3_nt: TGTGCCAGCAGCGGACGAGGACTAGCAAGAGTTTACGAGCAGTACTTC
j_call: TRBJ2-1; v_call: TRBV4-3; d_call: TRBD1; clone_size: -; cdr3_aa: CASSQVGQGVTEQFF; cdr3_nt: TGCGCCAGCAGCCAAGTAGGACAGGGGGTAACTGAGCAGTTCTTC
j_call: TRBJ2-7; v_call: TRBV10-2; d_call: TRBD2; clone_size: -; cdr3_aa: CASRWSGSYEQYF; cdr3_nt: TGCGCCAGCAGATGGAGCGGGAGTTACGAGCAGTACTTC
j_call: TRBJ2-1; v_call: TRBV19; d_call: TRBD2; clone_size: -; cdr3_aa: CASSLTSGRYNEQFF; cdr3_nt: TGTGCCAGTAGTCTCACTAGCGGGAGGTACAATGAGCAGTTCTTC
j_call: TRBJ2-2; v_call: TRBV7-9; d_call: -; clone_size: -; cdr3_aa: CASSFPGELFF; cdr3_nt: TGTGCCAGCAGCTTTCCCGGGGAGCTGTTTTTT
j_call: TRBJ1-1; v_call: TRBV19; d_call: TRBD1; clone_size: -; cdr3_aa: CATRQGLTEAFF; cdr3_nt: TGTGCCACCAGACAGGGACTGACTGAAGCTTTCTTT
j_call: TRBJ1-1; v_call: TRBV27; d_call: -; clone_size: -; cdr3_aa: CASSVGGGAPTEAFF; cdr3_nt: TGTGCCAGCAGCGTGGGGGGGGGCGCTCCCACTGAAGCTTTCTTT
j_call: TRBJ1-1; v_call: TRBV29-1; d_call: TRBD1; clone_size: -; cdr3_aa: CSSAQGGRTEAFF; cdr3_nt: TGCAGCTCGGCCCAGGGGGGGCGCACTGAAGCTTTCTTT
j_call: TRBJ2-1; v_call: TRBV6-5; d_call: TRBD2; clone_size: -; cdr3_aa: CASGGPSGYNEQFF; cdr3_nt: TGTGCCAGCGGGGGGCCTAGCGGGTACAATGAGCAGTTCTTC
j_call: TRBJ1-1; v_call: TRBV18; d_call: -; clone_size: -; cdr3_aa: CASSPIQGEAFF; cdr3_nt: TGTGCCAGCTCACCTATCCAAGGTGAAGCTTTCTTT
j_call: TRBJ1-6; v_call: TRBV6-6; d_call: -; clone_size: -; cdr3_aa: CASRTDRINSPLHF; cdr3_nt: TGTGCCAGCAGAACCGACAGAATTAATTCACCCCTCCACTTT
j_call: TRBJ1-5; v_call: TRBV7-9; d_call: -; clone_size: few; cdr3_aa: CASSLSGEPQHF; cdr3_nt: TGTGCCAGCAGCTTATCAGGGGAGCCCCAGCATTTT
j_call: TRBJ2-5; v_call: TRBV18; d_call: -; clone_size: -; cdr3_aa: CASSPPNYQETQYF; cdr3_nt: TGTGCCAGCTCACCACCGAATTACCAAGAGACCCAGTACTTC